Each of the 11 T cell receptor beta chains below was sequenced from the same sample in a study of T cells in localized non-small cell lung cancer. Clones were sequenced by immunoSEQ multiplex PCR, and TCRdb holds only the in-frame ones, with some missing. The sample has 86,000 or so clones; 80% to 90% are singletons. The sequenced sample was peripheral blood, obtained before any cancer treatment. The receptors shown here come from a man between 40 and 69 years old with stage I lung adenocarcinoma.

This chain links TRBV7-9 with TRBJ2-2, with 12 bases matching TRBD2. The CDR3 is 16 amino acids. V shed 4 bases, J shed 4 bases, and the junction held 4 bases outside the gene matches. In germline, CDR1 is SEHNR, CDR2 FQNEAQ (reference sequence). Written as DNA, the CDR3 is TGTGCCAGCAGCTCCCTAGCGGGAGGGAGCACCGGGGAGCTGTTTTTT. Protein product: CASSSLAGGSTGELFF. Together with reference TRBV7-9 and TRBJ2-2, the CDR3 gives the full variable domain: DTGVSQNPRHKITKRGQNVTFRCDPISEHNRLYWYRQTLGQGPEFLTYFQNEAQLEKSRLLSDRFSAERPKGSFSTLEIQRTEQGDSAMYLCASSSLAGGSTGELFFGEGSRLTVL.

This chain connects TRBV18 to TRBJ1-1, with D uncertain. The CDR3 loop spans 14 amino acids. Per the germline V gene, CDR1 is KGHSH and CDR2 is LQKENI. V lost 2 bases and J lost 1, with 8 bases in between. The chain's CDR3 is CASSPGHKNTEAFF. The CDR3 DNA sequence: TGTGCCAGCTCACCAGGGCACAAGAACACTGAAGCTTTCTTT.

V and J are TRBV6-6 and TRBJ2-7, with D perhaps TRBD2 (6 bases). This CDR3 spans 15 amino acids. V was pared by 2 bases and J by 7 bases, with 18 bases between. Germline values: CDR1 MNHNY, CDR2 SVGAGI (reference sequence). CDR3 in DNA: TGTGCCAGCAGTTACACCCCACGGGAGCCCAAAGAGCAGTACTTC. Its protein product is CASSYTPREPKEQYF.

This clone was observed a handful of times. The chain is built from TRBV6-5 and TRBJ2-7; 8 bases align to TRBD2. Germline V CDR1 and CDR2: MNHEY, SVGAGI. The CDR3 length is 15 residues. V lost 5 bases, J lost 3 bases, and 9 bases stayed unmatched. The CDR3 sequence is CASSPGGAYGYEQYF. Here the CDR3 DNA reads TGTGCCAGCAGTCCCGGGGGGGCTTATGGCTACGAGCAGTACTTC.

This clone was observed a single time. The chain recombines TRBV5-1 with TRBJ1-1; D perhaps matches TRBD1 (6 bases). Trimming shortened V by 2 bases and J by 5 bases, and 13 bases separated the two germline ends. The CDR3 is made up of 14 amino acids. Germline-derived CDR1 and CDR2 are SGHRS and YFSETQ. As DNA, the CDR3 is TGCGCCAGCAGCTTACAGGGAGTTGGGACTGAAGCTTTCTTT. Amino acids: CASSLQGVGTEAFF.

The chain recombines TRBV15 with TRBJ1-4; D gene ambiguous. The ends were cut back, 3 bases at V and 2 bases at J, with 16 bases in the middle. The germline V gene has CDR1 LNHNV and CDR2 YYDKDF (reference sequence). The CDR3 covers 17 residues. CDR3 nucleotide sequence: TGTGCCACCAGCAGCGTGGCCAAAGATCTCACTAATGAAAAACTGTTTTTT. It yields the protein CATSSVAKDLTNEKLFF.

The DNA of the CDR3 is TGTGCCAGCAGCTTAGCGTTTACTAGCAGCTACGAGCAGTACTTC. Translated: CASSLAFTSSYEQYF. The chain employs TRBV11-1 and TRBJ2-7; tentative D call: TRBD2 (6 bases). The germline V gene encodes CDR1 SGHAT and CDR2 FQDESV (reference sequence). This CDR3 has 15 residues. Deletions cut 0 bases from V and 3 bases from J, with 12 bases between.

The V call is TRBV28, the J call TRBJ2-1; 9 nucleotides line up with TRBD1. Per the germline V gene, CDR1 is MDHEN and CDR2 is SYDVKM. V was clipped by 5 bases and J by 12 bases; unmatched bases: 11. CDR3 size: 14 residues. This CDR3 reads CASSLTGGNSRQFF. DNA of the CDR3: TGTGCCAGCAGTCTCACAGGGGGCAACTCCCGGCAGTTCTTC.

This chain joins TRBV2 and TRBJ2-7, with 10 bases aligning to TRBD1. J lost 5 bases, V lost 8 bases, and 3 bases had no gene match. CDR1 is SNHLY, CDR2 FYNNEI, per germline. The CDR3 consists of 12 residues. The CDR3 DNA follows: TGTGCCAGCGGAGGACAGGGGGACGAGCAGTACTTC. This sequence encodes CASGGQGDEQYF.

The rearrangement uses TRBV7-2 and TRBJ1-1, with unresolved D. Germline values: CDR1 SGHTA, CDR2 FQGNSA. Trimming shortened V by 1 base and J by 1 base, and 4 bases separated the two germline ends. The CDR3 is made up of 13 amino acids. DNA for the CDR3: TGTGCCAGCAGCTTAGTACAGAACACTGAAGCTTTCTTT. Translating gives CASSLVQNTEAFF.

The V gene is TRBV5-6, the J gene TRBJ2-1; D is unresolved. V dropped 1 base and J dropped 7 bases, with 3 bases sitting between them. Germline V CDR1 and CDR2: SGHDT, YYEEEE. The CDR3 is 11 amino acids. The CDR3: CASSLWNEQFF. For the CDR3, the DNA is TGTGCCAGCAGCTTGTGGAATGAGCAGTTCTTC.